These 14 T cell receptor beta chains came from one sample sequenced in a study of persistence of HIV-infected CD4 T cells. These receptors lack a known antigen. Cells were stimulated nonspecifically with anti-CD3/anti-CD28 magnetic beads. Responding CD4+ T cells were sorted by upregulation of both CD40 ligand and CD69. This was the immunoSEQ version 4 assay in survey mode. Profiled with immunoSEQ multiplex PCR; TCRdb holds only in-frame clones, not every one. The table shows 35,000 to 55,000 clones, with roughly 90% occurring only once. The sequencing here drew on CD4+ T cells sorted from PBMCs after 18-hour stimulation, taken from a patient who received antiretroviral therapy. These TCRs come from an adult man with HIV who was CMV-seropositive.

The gene calls are TRBV7-3 and TRBJ2-1; D is perhaps TRBD2 (7 bases). V lost 7 bases and J 4 bases, leaving 17 bases between the germline ends. The CDR3 length is 15 residues. The germline V gene has CDR1 SGHTA and CDR2 FQGTGA. The CDR3 sequence is CASNPGGPYYNEQFF. DNA of the CDR3: TGTGCCAGCAATCCCGGGGGGCCCTATTACAATGAGCAGTTCTTC.

The V call is TRBV18, the J call TRBJ1-1, with D possibly being TRBD1 (5 bases). Trimming cost V 6 bases and J 3 bases, with 14 bases left between them. Per the germline V gene, CDR1 is KGHSH and CDR2 is LQKENI. The CDR3 totals 14 residues. Written as DNA, the CDR3 is TGTGCCAGCTCCCCGGGGCCTGGGGACACTGAAGCTTTCTTT. Translation gives CASSPGPGDTEAFF.

This sequence joins TRBV7-8 and TRBJ1-1; 10 bases are shared with TRBD1. Germline V gives CDR1 SGHVS, CDR2 FQNEAQ. J gave up 2 bases and V 3 bases, and 6 bases lay outside the gene matches. This CDR3 spans 16 amino acids. CDR3 protein: CASSFRTGGPNTEAFF. CDR3 bases: TGTGCCAGCAGCTTCAGGACAGGGGGGCCCAACACTGAAGCTTTCTTT.

The chain combines TRBV6-5 with TRBJ1-5; 11 positions match TRBD1. The V and J ends lost 5 bases and 4 bases, in that order; junction bases with no gene match: 4. CDR1 and CDR2 from the germline V gene are MNHEY and SVGAGI. The CDR3 contains 15 residues. CDR3 region: CASSPGQGVNQPQHF. In DNA form, the CDR3 reads TGTGCCAGCAGTCCGGGACAGGGGGTGAATCAGCCCCAGCATTTT.

V and J are TRBV29-1 and TRBJ2-3; D possibly uses TRBD1 or TRBD2 (7 bases each). The CDR3 covers 14 residues. The germline CDR1 and CDR2 sequences are SQVTM and ANQGSEA. Trimming took 1 base from V and 3 from J, leaving 11 bases between them. The CDR3 protein is CSVEGQGGTDTQYF. For the CDR3, the DNA is TGCAGCGTTGAAGGACAGGGAGGGACAGATACGCAGTATTTT.

The chain uses TRBV20-1 and TRBJ2-3; TRBD2 matches at 9 bases. The CDR3 has 11 residues. With V trimmed by 5 bases and J by 9 bases, 3 bases remained unmatched. Germline V CDR1 and CDR2: DFQATT, SNEGSKA (reference sequence). Here the CDR3 DNA reads TGCAGTGCTCCTACTAGCGGGACGCAGTATTTT. Encoded protein: CSAPTSGTQYF.

This clone occurred once. The chain recombines TRBV6-2 or TRBV6-3 with TRBJ2-1; 8 nucleotides match TRBD2. The J segment lost 13 bases and the V segment lost 2 bases, leaving 10 bases of the junction unmatched. From germline, CDR1 is MNHEY and CDR2 SVGEGT. The CDR3 is made up of 14 amino acids. CDR3: CASSYGGSGGLQFF. The CDR3 DNA sequence: TGTGCCAGCAGTTACGGGGGAAGCGGGGGACTCCAGTTCTTC.

In DNA, the CDR3 is TGTGCCAGCAGCGTGGGACAGGGGGCGGTCTACGAGCAGTACTTC. Translated: CASSVGQGAVYEQYF. V and J are TRBV5-4 and TRBJ2-7, with 12 nucleotides matching TRBD1. After removal of 4 bases from V and 3 bases from J, the junction contained 5 bases not matched to a gene. This CDR3 region has 15 residues. Germline values: CDR1 SGHNT, CDR2 YYREEE (reference sequence).

This clone was recorded once. The V gene is TRBV19, the J gene TRBJ1-6, with 8 bases fitting TRBD1. Germline CDR1 and CDR2: LNHDA and SQIVND (reference sequence). This CDR3 comprises 13 residues. J was trimmed by 8 bases and V by 10 bases; bases with no gene match: 7. The DNA for the CDR3 is TGTGCCATCTCGGACAGGGATGATTCACCCCTCCACTTT. Amino acid sequence: CAISDRDDSPLHF.

In its sample, this clone was seen once. The chain couples TRBV15 to TRBJ2-7, with TRBD1 matching 9 bases. After removal of 1 base from V and 11 bases from J, the junction contained 15 bases not matched to a gene. The CDR3 loop spans 16 amino acids. Germline V gene lookup returns CDR1 LNHNV and CDR2 YYDKDF (reference sequence). The CDR3 nucleotides read TGTGCCACCAGCAGAGCTGGCCGGGACAGGGATAACCCCGAGTACTTC. It is translated as CATSRAGRDRDNPEYF.

The chain joins TRBV19 to TRBJ1-3, with 7 bases that match TRBD1. Germline lookup yields CDR1 LNHDA and CDR2 SQIVND (reference sequence). The V segment lost 6 bases and the J segment 4 bases; nucleotides outside the gene matches: 9. The CDR3 has 15 residues. DNA of the CDR3: TGTGCCAGTAGGCCTACAGGGGTGGCCGGAAACACCATATATTTT. Encoded protein: CASRPTGVAGNTIYF. Filled out from reference TRBV19 and TRBJ1-3, the complete variable domain reads DGGITQSPKYLFRKEGQNVTLSCEQNLNHDAMYWYRQDPGQGLRLIYYSQIVNDFQKGDIAEGYSVSREKKESFPLTVTSAQKNPTAFYLCASRPTGVAGNTIYFGEGSWLTVV.

The chain employs TRBV14 and TRBJ2-7; 9 positions match TRBD1. The V gene end was trimmed by 4 bases and the J gene end by 1 base; junction bases not matched to a gene: 5. Per germline, CDR1 SGHDN and CDR2 FVKESK. This CDR3 is 15 amino acids long. Here the CDR3 reads CASSPGTGRSYEQYF. CDR3 sequence (DNA): TGTGCCAGCAGCCCCGGGACAGGGAGGTCCTACGAGCAGTACTTC.

The V and J genes are TRBV5-1 and TRBJ2-7; 8 positions match TRBD1. This CDR3 comprises 15 residues. CDR1 and CDR2 (germline): SGHRS, YFSETQ. After removal of 1 base from V and 8 bases from J, the junction contained 11 bases not matched to a gene. The CDR3 DNA reads TGCGCCAGCAGCTTGAGTTTGCAGGGGGCAAAACAGCAGTACTTC. Protein product: CASSLSLQGAKQQYF.

The gene calls are TRBV3-1 (or the pseudogene TRBV3-2) and TRBJ1-2; the match to TRBD1 covers 7 bases. The CDR3 sequence is 17 residues long. V lost 4 bases and J lost 4; bases outside the gene matches: 15. Germline lookup yields CDR1 LGHDT and CDR2 YNNKEL (reference sequence). CDR3 region: CASSPPGQAQDFYGYTF. The CDR3 nucleotides read TGTGCCAGCAGCCCCCCCGGACAGGCACAAGACTTCTATGGCTACACCTTC.